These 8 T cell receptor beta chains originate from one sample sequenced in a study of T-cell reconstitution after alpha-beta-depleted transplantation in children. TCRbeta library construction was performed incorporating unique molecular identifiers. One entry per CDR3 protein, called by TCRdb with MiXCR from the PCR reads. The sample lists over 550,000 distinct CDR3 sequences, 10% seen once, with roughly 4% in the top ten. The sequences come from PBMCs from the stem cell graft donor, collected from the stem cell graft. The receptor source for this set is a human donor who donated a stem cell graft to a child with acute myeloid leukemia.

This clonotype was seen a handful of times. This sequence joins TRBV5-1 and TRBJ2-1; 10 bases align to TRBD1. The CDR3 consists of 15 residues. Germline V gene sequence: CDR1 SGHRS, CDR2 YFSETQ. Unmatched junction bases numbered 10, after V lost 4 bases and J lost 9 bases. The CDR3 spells CASSPSRDRGGEQFF. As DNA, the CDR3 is TGCGCCAGCAGCCCCTCCCGGGACAGGGGAGGTGAGCAGTTCTTC.

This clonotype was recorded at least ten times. The CDR3 DNA sequence: TGCAGTGCTAGAGCGAAGAATCCAGGGGGGAACAATGAGCAGTTCTTC. Protein product: CSARAKNPGGNNEQFF. The chain carries TRBV20-1 and TRBJ2-1; TRBD1 might be the D (7 bases). Trimming removed 1 base from V and 5 bases from J, with 18 bases in between. Germline values: CDR1 DFQATT, CDR2 SNEGSKA (reference sequence). The CDR3 is made up of 16 amino acids.

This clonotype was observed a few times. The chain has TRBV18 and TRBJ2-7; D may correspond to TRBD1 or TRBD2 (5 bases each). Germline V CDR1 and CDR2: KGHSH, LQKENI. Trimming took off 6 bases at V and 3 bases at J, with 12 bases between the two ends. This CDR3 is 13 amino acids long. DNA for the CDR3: TGTGCCAGCTCCCAGGGACGGATCTACGAGCAGTACTTC. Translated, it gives CASSQGRIYEQYF.

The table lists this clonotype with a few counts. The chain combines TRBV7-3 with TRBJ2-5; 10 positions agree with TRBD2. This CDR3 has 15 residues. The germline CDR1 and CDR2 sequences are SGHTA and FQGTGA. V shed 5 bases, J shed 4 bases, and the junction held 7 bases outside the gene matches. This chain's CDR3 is CASSHSGRAGETQYF. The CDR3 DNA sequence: TGTGCCAGCAGCCACAGCGGGAGGGCCGGAGAGACCCAGTACTTC.

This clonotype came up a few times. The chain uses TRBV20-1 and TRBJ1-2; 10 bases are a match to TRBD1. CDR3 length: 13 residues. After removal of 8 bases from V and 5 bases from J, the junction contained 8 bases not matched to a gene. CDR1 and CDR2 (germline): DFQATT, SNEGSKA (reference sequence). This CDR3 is CSRRDRGFYGYTF. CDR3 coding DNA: TGCAGTCGCCGGGACAGGGGATTTTATGGCTACACCTTC.

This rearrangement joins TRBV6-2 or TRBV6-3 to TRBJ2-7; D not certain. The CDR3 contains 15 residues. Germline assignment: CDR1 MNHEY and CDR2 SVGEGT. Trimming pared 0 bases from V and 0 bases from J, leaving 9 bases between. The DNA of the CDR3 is TGTGCCAGCAGTTACTCGATTGGGTCCTCCTACGAGCAGTACTTC. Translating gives CASSYSIGSSYEQYF.

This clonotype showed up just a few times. The CDR3 DNA is TGTGCCAGCAGTCCACATTCGGGACAGGGGGCTTCTGGGGCCAACGTCCTGACTTTC. This translates into CASSPHSGQGASGANVLTF. This chain links TRBV2 with TRBJ2-6; TRBD1 matches 12 bases. The germline V gene encodes CDR1 SNHLY and CDR2 FYNNEI. V lost 5 bases and J lost 1; bases outside the gene matches: 9. The CDR3 totals 19 residues.

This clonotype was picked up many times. CDR3: CASSFETVGDSPLHF. In DNA, the CDR3 is TGTGCCAGCAGTTTCGAGACAGTTGGGGATTCACCCCTCCACTTT. This chain uses TRBV28 with TRBJ1-6, with D possibly matching TRBD1 (5 bases). The CDR3 runs to 15 residues. V was clipped by 3 bases and J by 8 bases, with 14 bases between them. Per germline, CDR1 MDHEN and CDR2 SYDVKM. Based on the CDR3 plus reference TRBV28 and TRBJ1-6, the full variable domain is DVKVTQSSRYLVKRTGEKVFLECVQDMDHENMFWYRQDPGLGLRLIYFSYDVKMKEKGDIPEGYSVSREKKERFSLILESASTNQTSMYLCASSFETVGDSPLHFGNGTRLTVT.